Listed here is a single T cell receptor (beta chain). It has no known antigen specificity. No much larger clonotype is one base removed from it; base qualities were not supplied. To sequence the TCRbeta CDR3 region, genomic DNA was isolated from the sorted cells. TCRbeta CDR3 regions were sequenced using the immunoSEQ Assay. The source is immuneACCESS, and TCRdb retained only in-frame sequences with V and J called. Part of the clones is not carried over; for the studies checked, unresolved V genes explain less than half of this, and the remainder is unexplained. The sample yields around 57,000 clones; about 90% were counted once. The ten largest clonotypes hold approximately 23% of the sample. Patients with autoimmune disease history or receiving systemic immunosuppression were excluded from the trial. Peripheral blood for TCR sequencing was drawn from every dose cohort at baseline, at cycle 4 day 1 and at cycle 7 day 1. Samples came from an open-label, multicenter, first-in-human phase I dose-escalation trial of ivuxolimab. Adults with locally advanced or metastatic head and neck squamous cell, hepatocellular, melanoma or renal cell carcinoma were enrolled in the trial. Before TCR sequencing, CD4+ and CD8+ T cells were separately sorted from peripheral blood.

The germline V gene encodes CDR1 SEHNR and CDR2 FQNEAQ (reference sequence). A distance of 5 bases separates the germline ends of V and J, which lose 6 bases and 1 base respectively. From the cysteine through the phenylalanine, the CDR3 covers 12 amino acids. Only the CDR3 part of the read is kept: 36 bases, read in frame from the first base. These data originate in a study of OX40 agonist ivuxolimab in advanced cancers. As for the study more broadly: Ivuxolimab was an agonistic, fully human IgG2 monoclonal antibody directed against OX40 (CD134), a costimulatory receptor. The paper reports the monotherapy dose-escalation portion (N of about 47 patients) of the phase I ivuxolimab trial. Peripheral TCRbeta sequencing aimed to test whether ivuxolimab altered TCR sequence diversity and caused clonal T-cell expansion. Patients were allowed to have had prior anti-PD-1, anti-PD-L1 or anti-CTLA-4 therapy, and approximately 37% of the dose-escalation patients had been treated with checkpoint inhibitors. Intravenous ivuxolimab was administered to patients every 2 weeks at six dose levels: 0.01, 0.1, 0.3, 1.5, 3 and 10 mg/kg. Partial responses occurred in three dose-escalation patients, of whom one had hepatocellular carcinoma and two had cutaneous melanoma. A male proportion of under 85% and a mean age of 60 years, ranging from 23 to 79, were recorded for the dose-escalation cohort. Of the roughly 53 patients in dose escalation, about 20 had hepatocellular carcinoma, around 15 had melanoma, 9 had renal cell carcinoma and 9 had head and neck cancer.

Points the paper makes about the study in general: Low levels of normalized T-cell clonal expansion were also seen in some patients who did not respond. Partial responders in the 0.1-3.0 mg/kg groups had among the lowest normalized peripheral clonal expansion, especially among CD8+ T cells. Clonal expansion of both CD4+ and CD8+ blood T cells was observed from baseline to week 6 at doses 0.1 to 3.0 mg/kg. After ivuxolimab, more expanded clones were found on average in CD8+ T cells than in CD4+ T cells. The antigen specificity of the clonally expanded peripheral T cells was not determined.

This TCR was recovered from an adult with an advanced solid tumor such as melanoma, head and neck, liver or kidney cancer. Recombination joined TRBV7-9 with TRBJ2-3; the D gene cannot be named for sure. Sequenced material: CD4+ or CD8+ T cells sorted from blood, taken in a trial of the OX40 agonist ivuxolimab. The CDR3 corresponds to CASRLGTDTQYF. Read as DNA, the sequence is TGTGCCAGCAGACTGGGCACAGATACGCAGTATTTT.